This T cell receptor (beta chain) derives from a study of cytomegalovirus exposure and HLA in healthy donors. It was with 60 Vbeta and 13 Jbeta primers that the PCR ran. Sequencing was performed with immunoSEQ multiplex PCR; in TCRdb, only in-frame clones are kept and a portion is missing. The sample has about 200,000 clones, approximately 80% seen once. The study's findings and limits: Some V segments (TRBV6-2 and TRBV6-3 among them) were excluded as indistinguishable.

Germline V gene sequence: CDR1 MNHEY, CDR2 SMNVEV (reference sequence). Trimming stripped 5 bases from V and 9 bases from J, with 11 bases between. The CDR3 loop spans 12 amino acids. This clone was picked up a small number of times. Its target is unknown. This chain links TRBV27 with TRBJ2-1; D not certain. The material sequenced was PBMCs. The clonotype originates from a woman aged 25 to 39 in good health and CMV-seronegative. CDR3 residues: CASSPVAGEQFF. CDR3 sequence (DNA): TGTGCCAGCAGTCCCGTAGCTGGTGAGCAGTTCTTC.